The 25 T cell receptor beta chains below come from one sample, sequenced in a study of PD-L1 blockade in urothelial cancer. The time point was: pretreatment peripheral blood. Produced via immunoSEQ multiplex PCR; TCRdb's table is partial and in-frame only. The top ten hold approximately 1.5% of the sample, which has 90,000 or so clones, roughly 89% seen once. Here the sequenced sample was PBMCs, taken around atezolizumab (anti-PD-L1) treatment. The receptors originated from a man in his 60s with urothelial cancer.

This clone was found a few times. The chain employs TRBV6-1 and TRBJ1-1; no reliable D call. V lost 2 bases and J lost 4, with 11 bases in between. This CDR3 has 14 residues. Germline values: CDR1 MNHNS, CDR2 SASEGT. The CDR3 coding sequence is TGTGCCAGCAGTGAAAGCTCCAGAGGCACTGAAGCTTTCTTT. As protein: CASSESSRGTEAFF.

The J gene is TRBJ2-1, the V gene TRBV30; a weak D match, TRBD2 (5 bases). The CDR3 is 15 residues long. V was clipped by 2 bases and J by 0 bases, with 11 bases between them. Germline V gene sequence: CDR1 GTSNPN, CDR2 SVGIG (reference sequence). The CDR3 protein is CAWSWESSSYNEQFF. The CDR3 DNA reads as TGTGCCTGGAGTTGGGAGAGTAGCTCCTACAATGAGCAGTTCTTC.

V is TRBV5-6 and J is TRBJ1-1, with TRBD1 matching 7 bases. The germline gives CDR1 SGHDT, CDR2 YYEEEE. J gave up 5 bases and V 0 bases, and 4 bases lay outside the gene matches. This CDR3 spans 14 amino acids. CDR3 DNA: TGTGCCAGCAGCTTGGCAGGGGGGAGGACTGAAGCTTTCTTT. As protein: CASSLAGGRTEAFF. Using reference TRBV5-6 and TRBJ1-1 for the parts outside the CDR3, the full variable domain is DAGVTQSPTHLIKTRGQQVTLRCSPKSGHDTVSWYQQALGQGPQFIFQYYEEEERQRGNFPDRFSGHQFPNYSSELNVNALLLGDSALYLCASSLAGGRTEAFFGQGTRLTVV.

This chain links TRBV7-3 with TRBJ2-1, with 16 bases identical to TRBD2. Germline loops: CDR1 SGHTA, CDR2 FQGTGA. This CDR3 comprises 16 residues. J was trimmed by 6 bases and V by 6 bases; bases with no gene match: 5. This chain's CDR3 is CASRGGTSGGGNEQFF. In DNA, the CDR3 is TGTGCCAGCAGGGGAGGGACTAGCGGGGGGGGCAATGAGCAGTTCTTC.

The J gene is TRBJ2-1, the V gene TRBV11-3; TRBD2 matches at 11 bases. The V gene end was trimmed by 5 bases and the J gene end by 3 bases; junction bases not matched to a gene: 3. In germline, CDR1 is SGHNT, CDR2 YENEEA. The length of the CDR3 is 15 residues. The CDR3 DNA is TGTGCCAGCAGCCGAACTAGCGGGGGCTACAATGAGCAGTTCTTC. Its translation is CASSRTSGGYNEQFF.

The chain links TRBV28 to TRBJ1-5; D remains unclear. The CDR3 runs to 14 residues. Germline lookup yields CDR1 MDHEN and CDR2 SYDVKM. Trimming shortened V by 0 bases and J by 4 bases, and 7 bases separated the two germline ends. CDR3 loop: CASSLWNLNQPQHF. In nucleotides, the CDR3 is TGTGCCAGCAGTTTATGGAACTTAAATCAGCCCCAGCATTTT.

This rearrangement joins TRBV6-1 to TRBJ2-4; D may be TRBD2 (6 bases). V lost 6 bases to trimming and J lost 7 bases, with 16 bases between them. CDR1 is MNHNS, CDR2 SASEGT, per germline. The CDR3 is 14 residues long. The CDR3 here is CASSEWMGRNIQYF. In nucleotides, the CDR3 is TGTGCCAGCAGCGAGTGGATGGGGAGGAACATTCAGTACTTC.

The chain recombines TRBV6-6 with TRBJ1-4; TRBD1 is a possible D gene (6 bases). V lost 6 bases and J 4 bases, leaving 15 bases between the germline ends. This CDR3 spans 15 amino acids. Germline loops: CDR1 MNHNY, CDR2 SVGAGI (reference sequence). The CDR3 DNA follows: TGTGCCAGCAGGGCGGACAGTTCATTTAATGAAAAACTGTTTTTT. Its protein is CASRADSSFNEKLFF.

The chain links TRBV6-1 to TRBJ2-5; D remains ambiguous. The CDR3 is 16 residues long. The germline V gene encodes CDR1 MNHNS and CDR2 SASEGT. V dropped 1 base and J dropped 4 bases, with 16 bases sitting between them. The CDR3, as DNA: TGTGCCAGCAGTGAAGAGTGGGCCTCGTATGGAGAGACCCAGTACTTC. This translates into CASSEEWASYGETQYF.

The rearrangement joins TRBV21-1 to TRBJ1-4. TRBV21-1 is assigned pseudogene status. CDR3 length: 15 amino acids. DNA for the CDR3: TGTGCCAGCAGCAAAGCGAGGGCAGGTGGGGAAAAACTGTTTTTT. Protein product: CASSKARAGGEKLFF.

This clone was recorded once. This chain links TRBV4-3 with TRBJ2-5; D not certain. The J call is doubtful: the DNA matches TRBJ2-7 better. Looked up from germline, CDR1 is LGHNA and CDR2 is YSLEER. The CDR3 runs 16 residues. This chain's CDR3 is CASSQGGPRETYEQYF. The CDR3 DNA reads TGCGCCAGCAGCCAAGGAGGTCCAAGAGAGACCTACGAGCAGTACTTC.

This chain uses TRBV4-2 with TRBJ1-2; no definite D call. This CDR3 is built from 14 residues. With 0 bases removed from V and 8 bases from J, the gap between germline ends came to 13 bases. Per germline, CDR1 LGHNA and CDR2 YNFKEQ. The CDR3 nucleotides read TGTGCCAGCAGCCAAGAAGGTCGCCGGGAAGGCTACACCTTC. Translated, it gives CASSQEGRREGYTF.

The chain carries TRBV5-4 and TRBJ2-3; 9 nucleotides line up with TRBD2. After removal of 4 bases from V and 2 bases from J, the junction contained 8 bases not matched to a gene. From germline, CDR1 is SGHNT and CDR2 YYREEE (reference sequence). The CDR3 is 16 amino acids. This CDR3 is CASSVGRGGDTDTQYF. In DNA, the CDR3 is TGTGCCAGCAGCGTGGGGCGGGGGGGGGACACAGATACGCAGTATTTT.

The CDR3 nucleotides read TGTGCCAGAAGCTTAGTGTCGGGGGAAGAGACCCAGTACTTC. Its translation: CARSLVSGEETQYF. The rearrangement joins TRBV7-5 to TRBJ2-5; the table's D call TRBD2 went unverified against the DNA. TRBV7-5 is a pseudogene locus. The CDR3 is 14 amino acids.

This clone was observed once. The J gene is TRBJ1-1, the V gene TRBV18, with a tentative D call TRBD1 (6 bases). Germline-derived CDR1 and CDR2 are KGHSH and LQKENI. The ends were cut back, 2 bases at V and 2 bases at J, with 15 bases in the middle. The CDR3 extends over 16 amino acids. CDR3 in DNA: TGTGCCAGCTCACCAAAGACGTCCAGGGGAAACACTGAAGCTTTCTTT. Translated, it gives CASSPKTSRGNTEAFF.

The chain carries TRBV6-1 and TRBJ1-3, with D possibly matching TRBD1 (5 bases). From germline, CDR1 is MNHNS and CDR2 SASEGT. Trimming stripped 6 bases from V and 2 bases from J, with 11 bases between. The CDR3 sequence is 14 residues long. For the CDR3, the DNA is TGTGCCAGCAGGGGACTGGGTACTGGAAACACCATATATTTT. It translates to CASRGLGTGNTIYF.

The chain employs TRBV7-9 and TRBJ2-1; D is unresolved. Germline CDR1 reads SEHNR; CDR2 reads FQNEAQ (reference sequence). This CDR3 has 11 amino acids. The germline V and J ends were trimmed by 5 bases and 9 bases, with 8 bases remaining between them. The CDR3 DNA reads as TGTGCCAGCAGCCCCGCTATTGAGCAGTTCTTC. Amino acids: CASSPAIEQFF.

The chain recombines TRBV10-3 with TRBJ1-2, with 7 nucleotides matching TRBD1. V trimming: 8 bases; J trimming: 5 bases; junction bases outside the gene matches: 14. This CDR3 spans 15 amino acids. Germline CDR1 ENHRY, CDR2 SYGVKD. CDR3 loop: CAIAGSGQELYGYTF. In nucleotides, the CDR3 is TGTGCCATCGCCGGTTCCGGACAGGAGCTTTATGGCTACACCTTC.

This clone was recorded once. The rearrangement links TRBV10-2 to TRBJ2-7; 8 bases are shared with TRBD1. The V gene's germline CDR1 is WSHSY and CDR2 SAAADI. V shed 0 bases and J 3 bases; nucleotides not matched to a gene: 4. The CDR3 consists of 15 residues. CDR3 loop: CASSESGDRGYEQYF. The CDR3 region has the DNA TGCGCCAGCAGTGAGTCCGGAGACAGGGGCTACGAGCAGTACTTC.

The chain links TRBV5-6 to TRBJ2-5, with 10 bases that match TRBD2. Germline V gene lookup returns CDR1 SGHDT and CDR2 YYEEEE. The CDR3 covers 18 residues. Losses at the gene ends were 0 bases for V and 5 bases for J; bases not matched to a gene: 13. The CDR3 is CASSLEAGGSVPGETQYF. The CDR3 DNA follows: TGTGCCAGCAGCTTGGAAGCGGGGGGGTCCGTACCGGGGGAGACCCAGTACTTC.

This clone occurred a few times. This CDR3 is also generated by other DNA sequences in the sample. This chain uses TRBV9 with TRBJ1-6, with D perhaps TRBD1 (5 bases). The CDR3 consists of 13 residues. Germline CDR1 and CDR2: SGDLS and YYNGEE. V lost 7 bases to trimming and J lost 6 bases, with 11 bases between them. In DNA form, the CDR3 reads TGTGCCAGCTCTGTGGGGGGTAATTCACCCCTCCACTTT. Protein sequence: CASSVGGNSPLHF.

The chain combines TRBV7-9 with TRBJ2-1; 8 bases map to TRBD2. The CDR3 length is 16 residues. V lost 4 bases, J lost 7 bases, and 12 bases stayed unmatched. Germline lookup yields CDR1 SEHNR and CDR2 FQNEAQ (reference sequence). Written as DNA, the CDR3 is TGTGCCAGCAGCTCGCGGACTAGCTCCCCGGTTAATGAGCAGTTCTTC. Protein sequence: CASSSRTSSPVNEQFF. The full variable domain, its missing parts supplied by reference TRBV7-9 and TRBJ2-1, is DTGVSQNPRHKITKRGQNVTFRCDPISEHNRLYWYRQTLGQGPEFLTYFQNEAQLEKSRLLSDRFSAERPKGSFSTLEIQRTEQGDSAMYLCASSSRTSSPVNEQFFGPGTRLTVL.

This chain links TRBV5-6 with TRBJ2-3, with unresolved D. CDR1 SGHDT and CDR2 YYEEEE come from the germline V gene. The CDR3 has 15 amino acids. V dropped 0 bases and J dropped 0 bases, with 8 bases sitting between them. The CDR3: CASSLEAESTDTQYF. In DNA form, the CDR3 reads TGTGCCAGCAGCTTGGAGGCGGAGAGCACAGATACGCAGTATTTT.

This sequence joins TRBV7-2 and TRBJ2-7, with 10 nucleotides matching TRBD1. The CDR3 is made up of 16 amino acids. Germline V gene lookup returns CDR1 SGHTA and CDR2 FQGNSA. With V trimmed by 5 bases and J by 5 bases, 12 bases remained unmatched. The CDR3 loop reads CASSLGQGRNFNEQYF. CDR3 in DNA: TGTGCCAGCAGCCTGGGACAGGGGCGAAACTTCAACGAGCAGTACTTC.

The chain combines TRBV28 with TRBJ2-3; D unresolved. The V and J ends lost 4 bases and 0 bases respectively, with 14 bases between them. The CDR3 spans 16 residues. CDR1 is MDHEN and CDR2 is SYDVKM in the germline V gene. Here the CDR3 DNA reads TGTGCCAGCAGTTCCCCTAGTTTTACTAGCACAGATACGCAGTATTTT. Residues: CASSSPSFTSTDTQYF. Full variable domain (missing parts from reference TRBV28 and TRBJ2-3): DVKVTQSSRYLVKRTGEKVFLECVQDMDHENMFWYRQDPGLGLRLIYFSYDVKMKEKGDIPEGYSVSREKKERFSLILESASTNQTSMYLCASSSPSFTSTDTQYFGPGTRLTVL.